This T cell receptor beta chain was obtained from a study of shared clonotypes between healthy human individuals. Study results and caveats: Clonotype sharing among donors likely depends on sequencing depth. The low donor count limited represented genetic and exposure-history diversity.

In the case of this clone: Its antigen is unidentified.

Losses at the gene ends were 5 bases for V and 0 bases for J; bases not matched to a gene: 8. From germline, CDR1 is SGHVS and CDR2 FQNEAQ. CDR3 length equals 16 residues. The assay was immunoSEQ multiplex PCR, and TCRdb's table has in-frame clones only and misses some. The sample consists of nearly 500,000 clones, less than 80% of them appearing once. The sequenced sample was PBMCs. The sequence came from a woman aged 35 to 49 in good health. Some clones in this sample may be carry-over from other donors' samples. The V call is TRBV7-8, the J call TRBJ2-7, with 9 bases aligning to TRBD1. CDR3 sequence: CASSTTRDRDSYEQYF. In DNA form, the CDR3 reads TGTGCCAGCAGCACAACCCGGGACAGGGACTCCTACGAGCAGTACTTC.